The entry below gives a single TCR beta chain sequence along with its context. Its recognized antigen is unknown. The V end loses 6 bases and the J end loses 4 bases, and a stretch of 12 bases separates them. The CDR3 contains 14 residues, cysteine and phenylalanine counted. This entry keeps only the CDR3 DNA: 42 bases, framed from base 1. CDR1 and CDR2, looked up from the germline V gene, are WSHSY and SAAADI. In total, approximately 690 healthy bone marrow donors made up the cohort. All cohort members were sampled while nominally healthy, although unrecorded immune exposures were likely present. The donor tested CMV seronegative, placing the donor among the roughly 350 seronegative members of the cohort. A peripheral blood sample was collected from each donor, and TCR beta sequencing was performed on peripheral blood mononuclear cells. The Qiagen DNeasy Blood Extraction Kit was used to extract genomic DNA from the blood cell samples.

These data belong to a study of cytomegalovirus exposure and HLA in healthy donors (dated 2017 in TCRdb). For the wider study: An earlier analysis of several hundred of the donors reported 276 Gb of sequence data and roughly 120 million unique TCR beta sequences obtained from 180 million or so T cells. An early release that covered roughly 600 HLA-typed donors contained 300 to 350 gigabases of sequencing data and about 93 million unique TCR sequences. Of the 398 genotyped donors, 65% to 90% fell in the genetic ancestry cluster associated with self-reported Caucasian donors. The study was designed to test whether signatures of past pathogen exposure could be identified by cataloging public T cell receptors. The T cell repertoires of 700 or so subjects were profiled by immunosequencing and related to cytomegalovirus serostatus. In addition to the first cohort of 666 subjects, a separate validation cohort of 130 or so different subjects was used. High-throughput TCR immunosequencing, statistical association of individual TCRs with disease status, and machine learning were combined to predict cytomegalovirus infection status. In a later analysis, previously published TCR beta repertoires from 666 donors were re-analyzed and high-resolution HLA genotyping was added so that TCR occurrence patterns could be studied. Rather than using new phenotypic data, the later analysis identified candidate immune exposures from TCR beta sequences and from how often those sequences occurred across donors. An earlier analysis of around 540 of the donors applied high-throughput TCR beta sequencing to assess whether each TCR beta V gene segment acted as functional or pseudogenic. Alongside the repertoire data, information on donor age, sex, ethnicity and CMV serostatus was compiled. Genome-wide SNP genotypes for about 55% of the roughly 670 donors were used in a later genetic analysis, which treated that subset as a discovery cohort. All discovery cohort repertoires had been generated on a single sequencing platform. HLA typing included class I and class II loci at four-digit resolution. Typing coverage differed by locus: A, B, C, DRB1 and DQB1 were typed in roughly 629-640 donors, DQA1 in 500 to 550, DPA1 in 600 to 610, and DPB1 in about 450. Several DR-DQ haplotypes were handled as single units for association and clustering because linkage in the cohort was strong. Across approximately 400 genotyped donors of the cohort, an average of about 240,000 unique TCR beta nucleotide sequences per donor were sequenced, and approximately 17% of those sequences were non-productive. The investigation overall reported the following: In a later analysis, around 17,000 TCR beta sequences were associated with specific HLA alleles at a false discovery rate of 0.05. A few of the identified cytomegalovirus-associated TCR beta chains were confirmed in vitro to be specific for cytomegalovirus antigens. The cohort was sequenced for TCR beta chains only, and without alpha or paired-chain data the features that could be detected were limited. The classifier was reported to diagnose cytomegalovirus status with high specificity and sensitivity in both the original cohort and the validation cohort. The study gave a list of 150 to 200 TCR beta chains associated with cytomegalovirus. A further reported finding was that TCR beta sequences accurately predicted the HLA-A and HLA-B alleles for most subjects in the first cohort. In a later analysis, HLA-associated TCR beta chains were found to be more clonally expanded and to have lower generation probabilities than equally common non-associated chains. Most TCR sequences were seen in very few donors, while some public TCRs were found in many individuals. A later genetic analysis associated a missense DCLRE1C variant with V-gene and J-gene trimming of TCR beta chains, and an independent cohort replicated the association. Several of the top co-occurrence clusters appeared to be linked to parvovirus B19, influenza, CMV and Epstein-Barr virus, according to a later analysis. It was suggested by the authors that the approach could potentially be generalized to other disease states and immunological phenotypes. In an earlier analysis of several hundred of the donors, most TCR beta V segments were observed in productive rearrangements about 90% or about 30% of the time, broadly matching IMGT annotations. Some IMGT-functional V segments, including TRBV6-2 and TRBV6-3, could not be told apart with the 87-base-pair reads, so those segments were excluded. In a later analysis, most CMV-associated TCR beta chains were found to appear HLA-restricted, with HLA associations seemingly driven largely by CMV exposure. About 17 rarely observed V segments, including chromosome 9 orphons, were excluded from the earlier analysis of approximately 500 of the donors because counts were too low. A cluster of highly shared sequence variants was judged likely to represent a technical artifact of the sequencing pipeline. Immune exposure information for the cohort was limited to CMV serostatus. According to a later analysis, TCR association rates differed among HLA loci, with DRB1 alleles showing the most associated TCRs and HLA-C alleles showing the fewest. According to a later genetic analysis, donors in an Asian-associated ancestry cluster had fewer N-insertions in productive TCRs than the approximately 650-donor mean. Because HLA typing was missing for some donors at each locus, association tests included only the typed subset. Linkage disequilibrium might explain the correlated functional status among segregating V segments, but an unknown experimental factor could not be excluded. Sequencing depth was assumed to be roughly uniform across donors in the presence/absence analyses, though that assumption may not hold. When HLA alleles, especially DR and DQ, strongly co-occurred, attributing TCR associations to individual alleles was difficult.

The library was prepared using the immunoSEQ multiplex PCR assay. For the multiplex PCR, a mixture combining 60 forward primers for TCR Vbeta segments and 13 reverse primers for TCR Jbeta segments was used. The CDR3 region of rearranged TCR beta genes was amplified from genomic DNA with a multiplex PCR assay. Amplified TCR beta libraries were sequenced as 87-base-pair reads on the Illumina HiSeq System. The authors' pipeline ran thus. In a later analysis, around 80 million unique TCR beta chains were counted across the 650 to 750 repertoires, and about 10 million of these chains were shared by at least two donors. A nearest-neighbor algorithm error-corrected the raw reads and collapsed the reads into unique sequences, merging closely related sequences to remove PCR and sequencing errors. Alignment of CDR3 sequences to IMGT reference sequences was used to assign V, D and J gene segments. For a sequence to be retained, a match of at least six nucleotides was required to both a V gene segment and a J gene segment. A rearrangement was called productive if the CDR3 had no stop codons and remained in frame with V and J, and every other rearrangement was called non-productive. CDR3 was defined according to IMGT convention as the region running from the second conserved V-encoded cysteine to the conserved J-encoded phenylalanine. Sequences without an unambiguous match to a single V gene segment were excluded from the earlier analysis of approximately 560 of the donors. An earlier analysis of some 610 of the donors called V segments functional above 56.7% productive rearrangements and segregating when the between-donor standard deviation exceeded 5%. A statistical classification framework was built to diagnose cytomegalovirus status from the catalog of TCR beta chain sequences. A later analysis assigned V and J genes by comparing TCR nucleotide sequences with IMGT/GENE-DB human TR gene sequences. In a later analysis, CDR3 sequences and most-parsimonious VDJ recombination scenarios were assigned using the TCRdist pipeline. A later analysis defined each TCR beta chain by its CDR3 amino acid sequence plus V-gene family, and excluded reads lacking a unique V-gene family. In a later analysis, approximately 640 highly shared, low-generation-probability nucleotide sequences were removed to address suspected cross-contamination and a sequencing artifact. In a later analysis, a clonal expansion index for each public chain was calculated from normalized within-repertoire ranks of inferred template counts. A later analysis computed generation probabilities with a VDJ recombination model fitted to out-of-frame rearrangements, and checked the results against IGoR. In a later analysis, hypergeometric tests were used to score TCR-TCR, TCR-HLA and TCR-CMV co-occurrence, with a repertoire-size bias correction applied to TCR pairs. To estimate false discovery rates, a later analysis permuted the HLA or CMV assignments 20 times. In a later analysis, co-occurring TCRs were grouped with DBSCAN, and TCRdist sequence similarity was added when clustering was performed within HLA-allele-positive subsets. For co-occurrence clustering, repertoires with fewer than 30,000 or more than 120,000 public chains were excluded, along with 5 or 6 repertoires with anomalous nucleotide sharing. TCRdb holds this immuneACCESS table with in-frame rearrangements only. Some clones are missing; in checked studies, unresolved V genes explain under half, and the rest has no known cause. D and trimming come from the DNA, and the V and J calls and clone size come from that table. This sample's table contains roughly 120,000 clones. 3% to 4.5% of the sample is in the top ten clones.

The sequencing input was PBMCs. The chain joins TRBV10-2 to TRBJ2-2, with the D gene too uncertain to name. The clonotype originates from a young man in good health and CMV-seronegative. The DNA sequence follows: TGCGCCAGCAGATGGAGTACATCCACCGGGGAGCTGTTTTTT. The resulting protein is CASRWSTSTGELFF.